The 15 T cell receptor beta chains reported below all come from one sample, sequenced in a study of graft-versus-host responses after intestinal transplantation. Method: immunoSEQ multiplex PCR; TCRdb's copy keeps in-frame clones and lacks some. The sample holds approximately 12,000 clones, 93% seen once. This specimen was PBMCs, taken 109 days after intestinal transplant. The source is a human patient who received an intestinal transplant, so some T cells may come from the graft donor.

The J gene is TRBJ2-7, the V gene TRBV4-1; D is possibly TRBD1 or TRBD2 (5 bases each). Trimming removed 3 bases from V and 2 bases from J, with 14 bases in between. Germline CDR1 is MGHRA and CDR2 is YSYEKL. The CDR3 has 15 amino acids. The CDR3 spells CASSHSGTKPYEQYF. The CDR3 DNA reads as TGCGCCAGCAGCCACTCCGGGACCAAACCCTACGAGCAGTACTTC.

This rearrangement joins TRBV27 to TRBJ2-7, with D maybe TRBD2 (5 bases). The CDR3 is made up of 14 amino acids. CDR1 is MNHEY and CDR2 is SMNVEV in the germline V gene (reference sequence). V shed 5 bases and J shed 1 base, with 12 bases lying between them. CDR3 nucleotide sequence: TGTGCCAGCAGTATAAGGACTGAGTCCTACGAGCAGTACTTC. Its translation is CASSIRTESYEQYF.

The CDR3 reads CASRNLRDAYGYTF. The CDR3 DNA reads TGTGCCAGCAGGAACCTCCGGGACGCGTATGGCTACACCTTC. The chain joins TRBV6-5 to TRBJ1-2, with D perhaps TRBD1 (5 bases). The CDR3 extends over 14 amino acids. CDR1 and CDR2 (germline): MNHEY, SVGAGI. The V end was cut by 6 bases, the J end by 5 bases, with 16 bases between.

The sample holds one count of this clone. The J gene is TRBJ2-1, the V gene TRBV19; D unresolved. Germline CDR1 and CDR2: LNHDA and SQIVND (reference sequence). The ends were cut back, 3 bases at V and 5 bases at J, with 11 bases in the middle. The CDR3 is 14 residues long. The CDR3 region is CASSIMVANNEQFF. CDR3 sequence (DNA): TGTGCCAGTAGTATCATGGTAGCCAACAATGAGCAGTTCTTC. Full variable domain (rest looked up from reference TRBV19 and TRBJ2-1): DGGITQSPKYLFRKEGQNVTLSCEQNLNHDAMYWYRQDPGQGLRLIYYSQIVNDFQKGDIAEGYSVSREKKESFPLTVTSAQKNPTAFYLCASSIMVANNEQFFGPGTRLTVL.

This clone was detected only once. The chain recombines TRBV29-1 with TRBJ2-7; a possible D gene is TRBD1 (5 bases). The V and J ends lost 3 bases and 4 bases respectively, with 7 bases between them. The CDR3 spans 11 residues. From germline, CDR1 is SQVTM and CDR2 ANQGSEA. CDR3 protein: CSVEQGYEQYF. The CDR3 DNA follows: TGCAGCGTTGAGCAGGGTTACGAGCAGTACTTC.

This chain joins TRBV2 and TRBJ2-7; 13 bases align to TRBD2. Germline V gives CDR1 SNHLY, CDR2 FYNNEI. This CDR3 has 15 residues. V lost 6 bases to trimming and J lost 6 bases; unmatched junction nucleotides: 8. The CDR3 DNA is TGTGCCAGCAGCCAGACTAGCGGGAGGTTCGTCGAGCAGTACTTC. It yields the protein CASSQTSGRFVEQYF.

This chain uses TRBV27 with TRBJ2-1, with D unresolved. The CDR3 has 11 amino acids. Germline V gene sequence: CDR1 MNHEY, CDR2 SMNVEV (reference sequence). Trimming removed 4 bases from V and 4 bases from J, with 2 bases in between. Written as DNA, the CDR3 is TGTGCCAGCAGTTGGTACAATGAGCAGTTCTTC. It yields the protein CASSWYNEQFF.

The J gene is TRBJ2-1, the V gene TRBV10-1; 7 nucleotides line up with TRBD2. V gave up 0 bases and J gave up 9 bases; unmatched junction bases: 2. Germline CDR1 and CDR2: WNHNN and SYGVQD (reference sequence). The CDR3 contains 13 residues. For the CDR3, the DNA is TGCGCCAGCAGTGAGTCGGGACTAAGTGAGCAGTTCTTC. Translation gives CASSESGLSEQFF.

CDR3 in amino acids: CASSESGGPLDNQPQHF. The DNA of the CDR3 is TGTGCCAGCAGTGAATCGGGGGGGCCCCTTGACAATCAGCCCCAGCATTTT. This chain connects TRBV2 to TRBJ1-5; D is possibly TRBD1 (6 bases). The CDR3 length is 17 residues. Germline V CDR1 and CDR2: SNHLY, FYNNEI. V lost 2 bases and J lost 3, with 17 bases in between. The full variable domain, in which reference TRBV2 and TRBJ1-5 provide the parts outside the CDR3, is EPEVTQTPSHQVTQMGQEVILRCVPISNHLYFYWYRQILGQKVEFLVSFYNNEISEKSEIFDDQFSVERPDGSNFTLKIRSTKLEDSAMYFCASSESGGPLDNQPQHFGDGTRLSIL.

The DNA of the CDR3 is TGTGCCAGCTCACCAACCGACAGTTACGCAACTAATGAAAAACTGTTTTTT. This sequence encodes CASSPTDSYATNEKLFF. This chain uses TRBV18 with TRBJ1-4, with a tentative D call TRBD1 (5 bases). The CDR3 has 17 amino acids. Trimming took 2 bases from V and 0 from J, leaving 13 bases between them. Germline V gives CDR1 KGHSH, CDR2 LQKENI.

V and J are TRBV6-5 and TRBJ2-7; 7 bases fit TRBD2. CDR3 length equals 14 residues. Looked up from germline, CDR1 is MNHEY and CDR2 is SVGAGI. The J segment lost 4 bases and the V segment lost 8 bases, leaving 11 bases of the junction unmatched. This CDR3 is CASGRGGPPYEQYF. The CDR3 DNA reads as TGTGCCAGCGGGAGGGGAGGGCCCCCTTACGAGCAGTACTTC.

This chain uses TRBV7-6 with TRBJ2-1, with TRBD2 matching 10 bases. The germline V gene encodes CDR1 SGHVS and CDR2 FNYEAQ. Trimming removed 2 bases from V and 7 bases from J; junction bases left unmatched: 23. The CDR3 extends over 21 amino acids. The CDR3 region is CASSLRREPILQREGGNEQFF. CDR3 DNA: TGTGCCAGCAGCTTAAGGAGGGAGCCCATTCTCCAGCGGGAGGGCGGGAATGAGCAGTTCTTC.

J is TRBJ1-5 and V is TRBV28; TRBD1 is a possible D gene (6 bases). The CDR3 runs 14 residues. Trimming pared 5 bases from V and 3 bases from J, leaving 11 bases between. Looked up from germline, CDR1 is MDHEN and CDR2 is SYDVKM. This CDR3 reads CASSNPGANQPQHF. The CDR3 DNA is TGTGCCAGCAGTAATCCAGGGGCCAATCAGCCCCAGCATTTT.

Written as DNA, the CDR3 is TGTGCCAGCAGTGCCCTTGAGACCCAGTACTTC. This sequence encodes CASSALETQYF. The rearrangement uses TRBV2 and TRBJ2-5; D unresolved. V lost 4 bases and J lost 5, with 5 bases in between. Germline V lookup: CDR1 SNHLY, CDR2 FYNNEI. This CDR3 contains 11 residues.

This sequence joins TRBV30 and TRBJ1-2, with unresolved D. The V gene lost 4 bases and the J gene lost 5 bases, with 17 bases spanning the gap. This CDR3 has 14 amino acids. From germline, CDR1 is GTSNPN and CDR2 SVGIG (reference sequence). The CDR3 DNA sequence: TGTGCCTGGACAAGGAACCGTAGGTTTTATGGCTACACCTTC. It is translated as CAWTRNRRFYGYTF.